The TCR beta chain under discussion was sequenced for a study of Graves' ophthalmopathy and Graves' hyperthyroidism. Study-wide results and caveats: The model forecast ophthalmopathy progression, reaching around 66% sensitivity and approximately 72% specificity. A classifier, a 13-signature model, separated ophthalmopathy from stable hyperthyroidism with about 88% sensitivity and approximately 81% specificity. Blood samples also showed most expanded thyroid clonotypes exceeding 0.001 frequency.

The evidence that diagnosis relied on was clinical symptoms, serum thyroxine, TRAb, thyroid ultrasound and orbital computed tomography. The authors amplified TCR beta CDR3 regions from RNA transcripts. RT-PCR in the first round used HTBI primers; a second-round multiplex PCR followed. MiXCR, applied by TCRdb to the multiplex PCR reads, yields one record per CDR3 protein. The sample gives about 740,000 distinct CDR3 sequences, roughly two fifths of which show up once; 40% to 55% is in the top ten. As concerns this clonotype: The antigen is not known.

Germline V CDR1 and CDR2: SEHNR, FQNEAQ (reference sequence). This CDR3 has 15 residues. V lost 4 bases and J lost 6; bases outside the gene matches: 7. The V call is TRBV7-9, the J call TRBJ2-5; 11 bases are shared with TRBD1. The sequence came from an adult man with Graves' ophthalmopathy. Source material: peripheral blood. As DNA, the CDR3 is TGTGCCAGCAGCTCCCCCGGGACAGGGGGGCAGACCCAGTACTTC. Amino acids: CASSSPGTGGQTQYF. The complete variable domain, with remaining parts taken from reference TRBV7-9 and TRBJ2-5, reads DTGVSQNPRHKITKRGQNVTFRCDPISEHNRLYWYRQTLGQGPEFLTYFQNEAQLEKSRLLSDRFSAERPKGSFSTLEIQRTEQGDSAMYLCASSSPGTGGQTQYFGPGTRLLVL.